The 10 T cell receptor beta chains in this list originate from one sample, sequenced in a study of regulatory T cells in long-lasting Graves disease. Specified time point: newly diagnosed GD, antithyroid drugs for less than 3 months. Extracted RNA from PBMCs served as the source of the TCR library. For TCR beta, libraries came from iRepertoire HTBI primers and Arm-PCR of CDR3 regions. TCRdb re-called the multiplex PCR reads through MiXCR, storing one row per CDR3 protein. The sample carries around 250,000 distinct CDR3 sequences, about 20% recorded once. The same sample was also used in a study of T cells in Graves' hyperthyroidism and ophthalmopathy.

The sequences come from peripheral blood mononuclear cells (PBMCs), collected at new diagnosis, from a patient treated with antithyroid drugs. These receptors came from a young woman with Graves disease.

This clonotype has only a few counts. A much bigger clone sits one base away, suggesting this may be a read error. The genes are TRBV15 and TRBJ1-2, with 7 nucleotides matching TRBD1. CDR1 and CDR2 (germline): LNHNV, YYDKDF (reference sequence). This CDR3 region has 15 residues. The V and J ends lost 4 bases and 4 bases, in that order; junction bases with no gene match: 9. CDR3 DNA: TGTGCCACCAGCAAGATCCGGGACAGCCCCTATGGCTACACCTTC. As protein: CATSKIRDSPYGYTF.

This rearrangement joins TRBV28 to TRBJ2-2, with 11 bases that match TRBD2. This CDR3 is built from 16 residues. Germline CDR1 is MDHEN and CDR2 is SYDVKM. The V gene end was trimmed by 4 bases and the J gene end by 2 bases; junction bases not matched to a gene: 3. The CDR3 loop reads CASSSTSGSNTGELFF. CDR3 coding DNA: TGTGCCAGCAGTTCCACTAGCGGGAGTAACACCGGGGAGCTGTTTTTT.

The sample holds many counts of this clonotype. The rearrangement links TRBV12-5 to TRBJ2-3, with 10 bases that match TRBD2. After removal of 1 base from V and 6 bases from J, the junction contained 10 bases not matched to a gene. This CDR3 has 17 residues. Germline V lookup: CDR1 LGHNT, CDR2 FRNRAP. CDR3 amino acids: CASGLALAGDLSDTQYF. In nucleotides, the CDR3 is TGTGCTAGTGGTTTGGCGCTAGCGGGGGACCTCTCGGATACGCAGTATTTT.

V usage is TRBV5-1 and J usage is TRBJ2-2; no definite D call. Germline CDR1 SGHRS, CDR2 YFSETQ. There are 16 residues in the CDR3. Trimming stripped 0 bases from V and 4 bases from J, with 13 bases between. The CDR3 DNA follows: TGCGCCAGCAGCTTGGGTTTTGGGGAAATCACCGGGGAGCTGTTTTTT. This gives the protein CASSLGFGEITGELFF. The full variable domain, with the rest looked up from reference TRBV5-1 and TRBJ2-2, is KAGVTQTPRYLIKTRGQQVTLSCSPISGHRSVSWYQQTPGQGLQFLFEYFSETQRNKGNFPGRFSGRQFSNSRSEMNVSTLELGDSALYLCASSLGFGEITGELFFGEGSRLTVL.

This clonotype was observed at least ten times. The chain joins TRBV5-1 to TRBJ2-2; 7 bases line up with TRBD1. This CDR3 is 15 amino acids long. With 2 bases clipped from V and 6 bases from J, the junction kept 7 bases outside the gene matches. From germline, CDR1 is SGHRS and CDR2 YFSETQ. The CDR3 region is CASSFHDRAPGELFF. DNA of the CDR3: TGCGCCAGCAGCTTCCACGACAGGGCCCCCGGGGAGCTGTTTTTT.

This clonotype showed up many times. The rearrangement uses TRBV20-1 and TRBJ1-1, with D tentatively TRBD1 (5 bases). Trimming shortened V by 2 bases and J by 0 bases, and 10 bases separated the two germline ends. The length of the CDR3 is 14 residues. Germline V CDR1 and CDR2: DFQATT, SNEGSKA (reference sequence). CDR3 sequence reads: CSARLAGLNTEAFF. CDR3 coding DNA: TGCAGTGCTAGATTGGCAGGGCTGAACACTGAAGCTTTCTTT.

Note on this clonotype: One base away lies a much larger clone, so this may be a sequencing read error. This chain links TRBV7-9 with TRBJ1-1; D remains ambiguous. The CDR3 loop spans 15 amino acids. Germline V gives CDR1 SEHNR, CDR2 FQNEAQ (reference sequence). Trimming took 5 bases from V and 1 from J, leaving 14 bases between them. This CDR3 is CASSPTSTGNTEAFF. In nucleotides, the CDR3 is TGTGCCAGCAGCCCCACGAGCACGGGGAACACTGAAGCTTTCTTT.

This clonotype was counted at least ten times. V gene TRBV5-6 combines with J gene TRBJ1-5, with a tentative D call TRBD1 (5 bases). V dropped 4 bases and J dropped 7 bases, with 15 bases sitting between them. Germline V gene data show CDR1 as SGHDT and CDR2 as YYEEEE. The CDR3 is made up of 14 amino acids. The CDR3 DNA follows: TGTGCCAGCAGCCGTACAGGCCCTGGCCAGCCCCAGCATTTT. Residues: CASSRTGPGQPQHF.

This clonotype has a count of ten or more. This chain uses TRBV5-1 with TRBJ1-1; 8 bases match TRBD1. The J segment lost 4 bases and the V segment lost 0 bases, leaving 2 bases of the junction unmatched. Germline CDR1 SGHRS, CDR2 YFSETQ. This CDR3 is built from 14 residues. CDR3: CASSLEGQVTEAFF. DNA for the CDR3: TGCGCCAGCAGCTTGGAGGGACAGGTCACTGAAGCTTTCTTT.

This chain links TRBV7-9 with TRBJ1-4; D is possibly TRBD1 (5 bases). This CDR3 contains 14 residues. Trimming pared 3 bases from V and 8 bases from J, leaving 13 bases between. The germline V gene has CDR1 SEHNR and CDR2 FQNEAQ (reference sequence). DNA of the CDR3: TGTGCCAGCAGCTTGGCCCCTCGGGGCGAAAAACTGTTTTTT. Its translation is CASSLAPRGEKLFF.